Listed below are T cell receptor beta chains from one sample, sequenced in a study of shared clonotypes between healthy human individuals. Method: immunoSEQ multiplex PCR; TCRdb's copy keeps in-frame clones and lacks some. The table lists 2 million to 2.5 million clones, nearly 97% of them singletons. The sample consisted of naive CD4+ T cells sorted from blood. These receptors were taken from a man between 18 and 29 years old in good health. Each CDR3 is given with its conserved first and last residue. The order of the fields is D gene, J gene, clone size, V gene, CDR3 DNA, CDR3 protein. A D gene is named only where the DNA matches it firmly. Some rows have no size entry. The others give once, few or many, or a class for an expanded clone.

- | TRBJ1-2 | - | TRBV5-6 | TGTGCCAGCAGCTTAAAAAATATGGTAGCTAACTATGGCTACACCTTC | CASSLKNMVANYGYTF
- | TRBJ2-2 | - | TRBV4-1 | TGCGCCAGCAGCCAAGCTTCCACCCTGAACACCGGGGAGCTGTTTTTT | CASSQASTLNTGELFF
- | TRBJ1-5 | - | TRBV12-5 | TGTGCTAGTGGTTTGGACAATCAGCCCCAGCATTTT | CASGLDNQPQHF
- | TRBJ2-3 | - | TRBV7-6 | TGTGCCAGCAGCGAAGGTGGGGGTACGCAGTATTTT | CASSEGGGTQYF
- | TRBJ2-7 | once | TRBV5-1 | TGCGCCAGCAGCCTGGGTACCGCGAGCTCCTACGAGCAGTACTTC | CASSLGTASSYEQYF
- | TRBJ2-1 | - | TRBV7-2 | TGTGCCAGCAGCGAACCCAACGACCCTTACAATGAGCAGTTCTTC | CASSEPNDPYNEQFF
- | TRBJ1-6 | - | TRBV30 | TGTGCCAACGGAGGCAGAAATAATTCACCCCTCCACTTT | CANGGRNNSPLHF
- | TRBJ1-1 | - | TRBV18 | TGTGCCAGCTCACGTGATGGCACTGAAGCTTTCTTT | CASSRDGTEAFF
- | TRBJ2-3 | - | TRBV18 | TGTGCCAGCTCACCACCGGGACGCTGGGATACGCAGTATTTT | CASSPPGRWDTQYF
TRBD2 | TRBJ2-7 | - | TRBV5-1 | TGCGCCAGCAGCGCCGGGACTAGCGGGGGTTACGAGCAGTACTTC | CASSAGTSGGYEQYF
TRBD1 | TRBJ1-6 | - | TRBV19 | TGTGCCAGTAACCCCGGGACAGCGATAAATTCACCCCTCCACTTT | CASNPGTAINSPLHF
- | TRBJ1-6 | - | TRBV7-2 | TGTGCCAGCAGCTCCACTGGAAGCTCCTATAATTCACCCCTCCACTTT | CASSSTGSSYNSPLHF
- | TRBJ1-6 | - | TRBV28 | TGTGCCAGCGGTAAGGGTTATTCACCCCTCCACTTT | CASGKGYSPLHF
- | TRBJ2-1 | - | TRBV7-9 | TGTGCCAGCAGCTTGACAGCATACAATGAGCAGTTCTTC | CASSLTAYNEQFF
- | TRBJ2-7 | - | TRBV21-1 | TGTGCCAGCAGCCGACCCAAGTTGCGGGTACCGGGACAGGGCCTTTGGGAGCAGTACTTC | CASSRPKLRVPGQGLWEQYF
TRBD1 | TRBJ2-3 | - | TRBV11-2 | TGTGCCAGCAGCTTATACTCGGGCAGGGGGACAGATACGCAGTATTTT | CASSLYSGRGTDTQYF
TRBD2 | TRBJ2-2 | - | TRBV7-2 | TGTGCCAGCAGCGCGACACTAGCGGGAGTAAACACCGGGGAGCTGTTTTTT | CASSATLAGVNTGELFF
TRBD1 | TRBJ1-4 | - | TRBV5-1 | TGCGCCAGCAGCCGCCGACAGGGAGCGGGAGCAACTAATGAAAAACTGTTTTTT | CASSRRQGAGATNEKLFF
TRBD2 | TRBJ2-5 | - | TRBV5-1 | TGCGCCAGTTCTAGCGGGGGGCAACAAGAGACCCAGTACTTC | CASSSGGQQETQYF
- | TRBJ1-6 | - | TRBV9 | TGTGCCAGCAGCGTGACTATCCAGGGCGGGGTACCCCTCCACTTT | CASSVTIQGGVPLHF
TRBD1 | TRBJ2-1 | - | TRBV4-3 | TGCGCCAGCAGCCAAGAAGGGGGACGGGACAGGATCTACAATGAGCAGTTCTTC | CASSQEGGRDRIYNEQFF